These T cell receptor beta chains were read from a single sample in a study of CD8 T cells in ankylosing spondylitis. TCRdb analysed the 5' RACE reads with MiXCR anew, one entry per CDR3 protein. The repertoire includes under 150,000 distinct CDR3 sequences, about a tenth of them detected once, and about 3.6% sits in the top ten. Input material: blood, either unsorted or a sorted T cell fraction (not recorded which). These receptors were obtained from a male donor with ankylosing spondylitis or in good health (not recorded which). CDR3s include the opening cysteine and the closing phenylalanine or tryptophan. D genes are given only for firm matches. A row's size may be missing; if present it is once, few, many or a size class.

v_gene	j_gene	d_gene	len	abundance	CDR3nt	CDR3aa
TRBV30	TRBJ1-1	NA	12	many	TGTGCCTGGGGACAGATGAACACTGAAGCTTTCTTT	CAWGQMNTEAFF
TRBV7-2	TRBJ2-1	NA	15	many	TGTGCCAGCAGCTGGGGGTCAGGGCTATACAATGAGCAGTTCTTC	CASSWGSGLYNEQFF
TRBV6-2/TRBV6-3	TRBJ2-2	TRBD2	14	many	TGTGCCACTCGGACTAGCGTGTGGACCGGGGAGCTGTTTTTT	CATRTSVWTGELFF
TRBV5-6	TRBJ2-6	NA	15	NA	TGTGCCAGCAGCTTGCGGGTCTCCGGGGCCTACGTCCTGACTTTC	CASSLRVSGAYVLTF
TRBV3-1	TRBJ2-1	TRBD2	16	few	TGTGCCAGCAGCCAAGCTGTGACTAGCGGCAGTAATGAGCAGTTCTTC	CASSQAVTSGSNEQFF
TRBV9	TRBJ1-2	TRBD1	13	many	TGTGCCAGCAGCGAGGGGACAGGCTCGAGCTACACCTTC	CASSEGTGSSYTF
TRBV5-5	TRBJ2-3	NA	14	many	TGTGCCAGCAGCTTCCCCTCTACCTGGAATACGCAGTATTTT	CASSFPSTWNTQYF
TRBV20-1	TRBJ1-2	NA	14	NA	TGCAGTGCTAGAGCCGACACCACCCTCTATGGCTACACCTTC	CSARADTTLYGYTF
TRBV6-2/TRBV6-3	TRBJ2-1	TRBD2	19	NA	TGTGCCAGCAGTTACGGGAGATGGACTAGCGGGAGGTTCTACAATGAGCAGTTCTTC	CASSYGRWTSGRFYNEQFF
TRBV18	TRBJ2-5	TRBD1	13	NA	TGTGCCAGCTCAGATGACAGGGCCGAGACCCAGTACTTC	CASSDDRAETQYF
TRBV20-1	TRBJ1-5	TRBD1	14	NA	TGCAGTGCTATAAGGGACAGTCGGAATCAGCCCCAGCATTTT	CSAIRDSRNQPQHF
TRBV7-2	TRBJ2-5	NA	15	many	TGTGCCAGCAACCAATTGGGTGGGCTGGAAGAGACCCAGTACTTC	CASNQLGGLEETQYF
TRBV4-2	TRBJ2-1	NA	13	many	TGTGCCAGCAGCCAAGCTGGCGTGAATGAGCAGTTCTTC	CASSQAGVNEQFF
TRBV29-1	TRBJ1-1	NA	12	many	TGCAGCGTTGTGGAGGGGAGCACTGAAGCTTTCTTT	CSVVEGSTEAFF
TRBV20-1	TRBJ2-1	NA	12	many	TGCAGTGCCCGAGGCGATGCGGGGAAGCAGTTCTTC	CSARGDAGKQFF
TRBV5-1	TRBJ2-5	NA	11	many	TGCGCCAGCAGCTTGGATGAGACCCAGTACTTC	CASSLDETQYF
TRBV12-3/TRBV12-4	TRBJ2-7	NA	14	many	TGTGCCAGCAGTTTGGGCCCACTAGGCTACGAGCAGTACTTC	CASSLGPLGYEQYF
TRBV5-1	TRBJ1-2	TRBD1	15	many	TGCGCCAGCAGCCGGGGACAGGGACTAGACTATGGCTACACCTTC	CASSRGQGLDYGYTF
TRBV12-3/TRBV12-4	TRBJ2-7	TRBD2	14	many	TGTGCCAGCACCGAGGTAGCGGGGAATCGAAAGCAGTACTTC	CASTEVAGNRKQYF
TRBV28	TRBJ2-7	NA	15	few	TGTGCCAGCAGTTCTGTGGCCGGTGGCTCCTACGAGCAGTACTTC	CASSSVAGGSYEQYF
TRBV3-1	TRBJ2-7	NA	14	many	TGTGCCAGCAGCCAGGACGGGGGCCCTTACGAGCAGTACTTC	CASSQDGGPYEQYF
TRBV20-1	TRBJ2-1	TRBD2	14	many	TGCAGTGCTGCACCGGCTAGCGGGAGTAATGAGCAGTTCTTC	CSAAPASGSNEQFF
TRBV5-1	TRBJ2-3	TRBD2	15	few	TGCGCCAGCAGCCCTAAAGGACTAGATGGAGATACGCAGTATTTT	CASSPKGLDGDTQYF
TRBV12-3/TRBV12-4	TRBJ2-7	NA	12	few	TGTGCCAGCAGTTTAGCTCAGGGGCCTCCTTCCTTC	CASSLAQGPPSF
TRBV9	TRBJ2-6	TRBD2	17	NA	TGTGCCAGCAGCCTCGGACTAGCGGGATCCGGGGCCAACGTCCTGACTTTC	CASSLGLAGSGANVLTF
TRBV20-1	TRBJ2-3	NA	12	many	TGCAGTGCTACCCGAGTCACAGATACGCAGTATTTT	CSATRVTDTQYF
TRBV24-1	TRBJ2-1	NA	16	many	TGTGCCACCAGTGACCCGTCCGGGAGAGTCTACAATGAGCAGTTCTTC	CATSDPSGRVYNEQFF
TRBV20-1	TRBJ2-7	NA	12	many	TGCAGTGCTCCCCGGTTCAGAACCGAGCAGTACTTC	CSAPRFRTEQYF
TRBV7-2	TRBJ2-5	NA	14	few	TGTGCCAGCAGCGCCTCAGGGGGGGCAGAGACCCAGTACTTC	CASSASGGAETQYF
TRBV12-3/TRBV12-4	TRBJ2-3	NA	14	many	TGTGCCAGCAGTTTAGGGCTAGAGGGAGATACGCAGTATTTT	CASSLGLEGDTQYF
TRBV18	TRBJ2-3	NA	14	NA	TGTGCCAGCTCACCACCGCTGGGCACAGATACGCAGTATTTT	CASSPPLGTDTQYF
TRBV5-1	TRBJ2-7	TRBD1	15	NA	TGCGCCAGCAGCGGGGGGACAGGGGACTCCTACGAGCAGTACTTC	CASSGGTGDSYEQYF
TRBV28	TRBJ2-1	NA	15	NA	TGTGCCAGCAGTTTATCTCCTAGAAACTACAATGAGCAGTTCTTC	CASSLSPRNYNEQFF
TRBV20-1	TRBJ2-7	TRBD2	14	many	TGCAGTGCTCACCGGGGGGTACCGTCCTCCGAGCAGTACTTC	CSAHRGVPSSEQYF
TRBV29-1	TRBJ2-7	TRBD1	13	few	TGCAGCGTTGACGGACAGGGGCCCTACGAGCAGTACTTC	CSVDGQGPYEQYF
TRBV4-2	TRBJ2-7	TRBD2	15	NA	TGTGCCGGCAGCCTTGGGACTAGCGGGAGTTACGAGCAGTACTTC	CAGSLGTSGSYEQYF
TRBV20-1	TRBJ1-2	NA	12	many	TGCAGTGCTATAGCAGCAAACTATGGCTACACCTTC	CSAIAANYGYTF
TRBV6-5	TRBJ1-2	NA	14	NA	TGTGCCAGCATTAGTCCCGGAGGATGGGATGGCTACACCTTC	CASISPGGWDGYTF
TRBV10-3	TRBJ2-4	NA	13	many	TGTGCCATCAGTGAGTCGTTAGGGGTCATTCAGTACTTC	CAISESLGVIQYF
TRBV4-2	TRBJ2-2	TRBD2	16	few	TGTGCCAGCAGCCAATCCAGCGGGATGAACACCGGGGAGCTGTTTTTT	CASSQSSGMNTGELFF
TRBV4-2	TRBJ2-7	TRBD2	17	many	TGTGCCAGCAGCCAAGTGGGAGGAGCGGGAGGTTCCTACGAGCAGTACTTC	CASSQVGGAGGSYEQYF
TRBV6-5	TRBJ2-1	TRBD2	16	few	TGTGCCAGCAGTTACTTCGGCGGGAGCTCCTACAATGAGCAGTTCTTC	CASSYFGGSSYNEQFF
TRBV21-1	TRBJ2-2	NA	17	few	TGTGCCAGCAGCAAGGAAGGGACAGGCACCGGCACCGGGGAGCTGTTTTTT	CASSKEGTGTGTGELFF
TRBV29-1	TRBJ2-7	NA	14	many	TGCAGCGTTGTTTCTGCGGAGCTCGGTAGGGAGCAGTACTTC	CSVVSAELGREQYF
TRBV14	TRBJ2-1	NA	14	many	TGTGCCAGCAGCCAAGGGGGAGCCTACAATGAGCAGTTCTTC	CASSQGGAYNEQFF
TRBV20-1	TRBJ2-1	NA	16	few	TGCAGTGCTAGAGATCGGGCGCGGGGCTCCTACAATGAGCAGTTCTTC	CSARDRARGSYNEQFF
TRBV20-1	TRBJ1-1	NA	14	NA	TGCAGTGCTAGACTCCCCCCAGGGAACACTGAAGCTTTCTTT	CSARLPPGNTEAFF
TRBV10-3	TRBJ1-2	NA	14	many	TGTGCCATCAGTGAGCGAGCAGAAATCTATGGCTACACCTTC	CAISERAEIYGYTF